The source of this T cell receptor (beta chain) is a study of low-dose radiotherapy and immunotherapy resistance in tumors. At the level of the study: Treatment included intravenous cyclophosphamide dosed at 200 mg/m2 every two weeks, one day before radiation and immunotherapy.

The sample holds many counts of this clonotype. Both TCRalpha and TCRbeta chains were reverse transcribed with V-gene-specific primers. For amplifying TCRs, the PCR ran for 20 to 25 cycles with Phusion, which was used together with a constant-region primer and the adapter on the V primers. One entry per CDR3 protein, called by TCRdb with MiXCR from the reads. The top ten clones hold less than 3.5% of a sample with tens of thousands of distinct CDR3 sequences, roughly a sixth of them seen once. Documented time point: before trial treatment. Donors were dosed with nivolumab and ipilimumab; they also received aspirin, low-dose cyclophosphamide and low-dose radiotherapy. The specimen comprised PBMCs, sampled before treatment. The sequence came from a male donor with prostate cancer.

The CDR3 loop reads CSARVLGGTSGVDTQYF. CDR3 nucleotides: TGCAGTGCTAGAGTTCTTGGTGGGACTAGCGGGGTCGATACGCAGTATTTT. The rearrangement joins TRBV20-1 to TRBJ2-3; 13 bases are a match to TRBD2. Germline lookup yields CDR1 DFQATT and CDR2 SNEGSKA (reference sequence). The CDR3 covers 17 residues. Trimming cost V 1 base and J 6 bases; bases outside gene matches: 10.